This T cell receptor beta chain is drawn from a study of shared clonotypes between healthy human individuals. Profiled with immunoSEQ multiplex PCR; TCRdb holds only in-frame clones, not every one. The sample holds about 800,000 clones, 96% seen once. Selected positively for CCR7 and CD45RO-negative, naive CD8 cells excluded terminally differentiated effector memory CD45RA+ cells. CDR1 and CDR2 (germline): SEHNR, FQNEAQ (reference sequence). This CDR3 is 13 amino acids long. V lost 5 bases and J 8 bases, leaving 13 bases between the germline ends. The sample comprised naive CD8+ T cells sorted from blood. The source is a man aged 25 to 45 in good health. V and J are TRBV7-9 and TRBJ2-1; D gene unclear. CDR3 in DNA: TGTGCCAGCAGCCCCACCATGTCGGATGAGCAGTTCTTC. Amino acid sequence: CASSPTMSDEQFF.